The T cell receptor beta chain under discussion was sequenced for a study of control samples from healthy donors and cancer patients. Generated by immunoSEQ multiplex PCR, the TCRdb table keeps only in-frame clones and is missing some. The sample lists approximately 90,000 clones; 85% were seen once. This CDR3 is 13 amino acids long. In germline, CDR1 is MNHEY, CDR2 SMNVEV (reference sequence). Trimming shortened V by 8 bases and J by 3 bases, and 8 bases separated the two germline ends. Material for sequencing was blood. The sequence derives from a young man in good health. J is TRBJ1-6 and V is TRBV27, with D unresolved. CDR3 sequence reads: CASRPGYNSPLHF. As DNA, the CDR3 is TGTGCCAGCCGTCCGGGCTATAATTCACCCCTCCACTTT.